The source of this T cell receptor beta chain is a study of T cells of healthy individuals (dated by TCRdb to 2016 to 2018). Between the V and J ends, shortened by 7 bases and 0 bases respectively, the junction contains 14 bases. The germline V gene (reference sequence) specifies SGHNT as CDR1 and YYREEE as CDR2. From cysteine to phenylalanine, the CDR3 is 16 amino acids long. The read is trimmed to its CDR3 DNA, 48 bases read in frame from base 1. In this sample, this clonotype turned up a few times. Which antigen it targets is not known. The sample holds no much larger clone one base away, and base qualities are not on file. Receptors were amplified or captured by 5' RACE. Sequencing used an Illumina MiSeq. TCRdb reprocessing: public reads trimmed at Q25 with fastp, clones called with MiXCR, in-frame beta chains kept. Each entry is one CDR3 protein sequence, shown with its most common DNA and genes. The sample profile shows 63,000 or so distinct CDR3 sequences; around 15% of them were found once. Clones ranked in the top ten supply around 4.5% of the sample.

This chain joins TRBV5-4 to TRBJ2-6; a weak D assignment points to TRBD1 (7 bases agree). The sequence was collected from a human donor in good health. Here the CDR3 is given as CASSGQTSSGANVLTF. The sequenced DNA: TGTGCCAGCTCGGGACAGACTAGCTCTGGGGCCAACGTCCTGACTTTC.